Sequencing of this T cell receptor (beta chain) was carried out in a study of cytomegalovirus exposure and HLA in healthy donors (dated by TCRdb to about 2017). Turning to the overall study: An earlier analysis of more than 550 of the donors reported approximately 300 Gb of sequence data and 95 million to 130 million unique TCR beta sequences obtained from about 170 million T cells. An early release covering some 640 HLA-typed donors comprised about 290 gigabases of sequencing data and 85 million or so unique TCR sequences. Among the roughly 400 genotyped donors, around 81% belonged to the genetic ancestry cluster associated with self-reported Caucasian donors. The study aimed to test whether signatures of past pathogen exposure could be identified by cataloging public T cell receptors. Using immunosequencing, the study profiled T cell repertoires from 640 or so subjects and related those repertoires to cytomegalovirus serostatus. Besides the first cohort of some 670 subjects, a separate validation cohort made up of 95 to 150 different subjects was used. High-throughput TCR immunosequencing, statistical association of individual TCRs with disease status, and machine learning were combined to predict cytomegalovirus infection status. A later analysis re-analyzed previously published TCR beta repertoires from 650 to 800 donors and added high-resolution HLA genotyping to study TCR occurrence patterns. In the later analysis, no new phenotypic data were used to find candidate immune exposures; instead, reliance was placed on TCR beta sequences and their occurrence across donors. To decide whether each TCR beta V gene segment behaved as functional or pseudogenic, an earlier analysis of several hundred of the donors relied on high-throughput TCR beta sequencing. Donor age, sex, ethnicity and CMV serostatus were compiled together with the repertoire data. In a later genetic analysis, genome-wide SNP genotypes for about three fifths of the roughly 670 donors were used, and that subset was treated as a discovery cohort. All discovery cohort repertoires had been generated on a single sequencing platform. Class I and class II HLA loci were covered by the typing at four-digit resolution. Typing coverage varied by locus: roughly 629-640 donors for A, B, C, DRB1 and DQB1; approximately 520 for DQA1; approximately 570 for DPA1; 450 to 480 for DPB1. Four or five DR-DQ haplotypes were treated as single units for association and clustering because of strong linkage in the cohort. On average, roughly 240,000 unique TCR beta nucleotide sequences were sequenced per donor among about 400 genotyped donors of the cohort, with around 19% of those sequences being non-productive. General findings and caveats noted by the study authors: The study listed 150 to 200 TCR beta chains as associated with cytomegalovirus. Because HLA typing was missing for some donors at each locus, association tests included only the typed subset. In a later analysis, HLA-associated TCR beta chains showed more clonal expansion and lower generation probabilities than non-associated chains that were equally common. Some IMGT-functional V segments, including TRBV6-2 and TRBV6-3, could not be told apart with the 87-base-pair reads, so those segments were excluded. Presence/absence analyses assumed roughly uniform sequencing depth across donors, an assumption that may not hold. In a later analysis, most CMV-associated TCR beta chains were found to appear HLA-restricted, with HLA associations seemingly driven largely by CMV exposure. The authors suggested that the approach could potentially be generalized to other disease states and immunological phenotypes. A cluster of highly shared sequence variants was judged likely to represent a technical artifact of the sequencing pipeline. Broadly in line with IMGT annotations, most TCR beta V segments showed up in productive rearrangements about 87% or about 30% of the time in an earlier analysis of 450 to 750 of the donors. The classifier was reported to diagnose cytomegalovirus status with high specificity and sensitivity in both the original and validation cohorts. A further reported finding was that TCR beta sequences accurately predicted the HLA-A and HLA-B alleles for most subjects in the first cohort. A later genetic analysis reported fewer N-insertions in productive TCRs among donors in an Asian-associated ancestry cluster than the approximately 670-donor mean. When HLA alleles, especially DR and DQ, strongly co-occurred, TCR associations were difficult to assign to individual alleles. In a later analysis, 16,951 TCR beta sequences were associated with specific HLA alleles at a false discovery rate of 0.05. CMV serostatus was the only immune exposure information available for the cohort. Roughly 15 rarely observed V segments, including chromosome 9 orphons, were excluded from the earlier analysis of a few hundred of the donors because counts were too low. According to a later analysis, TCR association rates differed among HLA loci, with DRB1 alleles showing the most associated TCRs and HLA-C alleles showing the fewest. In a later analysis, several top co-occurrence clusters were reported to appear linked to parvovirus B19, influenza, CMV and Epstein-Barr virus. A few of the identified cytomegalovirus-associated TCR beta chains were confirmed in vitro to be specific for cytomegalovirus antigens. A later genetic analysis associated a missense DCLRE1C variant with V-gene and J-gene trimming of TCR beta chains, and an independent cohort replicated the association. While some public TCRs were present in many individuals, most TCR sequences turned up only very rarely across donors. The cohort was sequenced for TCR beta chains only, and without alpha or paired-chain data the features that could be detected were limited. Linkage disequilibrium might explain the correlated functional status among segregating V segments, but an unknown experimental factor could not be excluded.

The cohort comprised approximately 700 healthy bone marrow donors. All cohort members were sampled while nominally healthy, although unrecorded immune exposures were likely present. The donor was CMV seronegative and belonged to the group of more than 300 seronegative cohort members. A peripheral blood sample was provided by each donor, and peripheral blood mononuclear cells were used for TCR beta sequencing. The Qiagen DNeasy Blood Extraction Kit was used to extract genomic DNA from the blood cell samples. The method behind the library was the immunoSEQ multiplex PCR assay. The multiplex PCR relied on a mix of 60 forward primers for TCR Vbeta segments and 13 reverse primers for TCR Jbeta segments. Amplification of the CDR3 region of rearranged TCR beta genes was performed with a multiplex PCR assay on genomic DNA. The amplified TCR beta libraries were sequenced on the Illumina HiSeq System as 87-base-pair reads. The authors' analysis ran thus. A later analysis tallied roughly 76 million unique TCR beta chains across the 666 repertoires, and some 12 million of those chains were shared by two or more donors. A nearest-neighbor algorithm error-corrected the raw reads and collapsed the reads into unique sequences, merging closely related sequences to remove PCR and sequencing errors. V, D and J gene segments were assigned by aligning CDR3 sequences to IMGT reference sequences. For a sequence to be retained, a match of at least six nucleotides was required to both a V gene segment and a J gene segment. A rearrangement was called productive if the CDR3 had no stop codons and remained in frame with V and J, and every other rearrangement was called non-productive. CDR3 was defined by IMGT convention, running from the second conserved V-encoded cysteine to the conserved J-encoded phenylalanine. In an earlier analysis of 500 to 650 of the donors, sequences lacking an unambiguous match to a single V gene segment were excluded. An earlier analysis of just under 600 of the donors called V segments functional above 56.7% productive rearrangements and segregating when the between-donor standard deviation exceeded 5%. A statistical classification framework was built for diagnosing cytomegalovirus status from the catalog of TCR beta chain sequences. In a later analysis, TCR nucleotide sequences were compared against IMGT/GENE-DB human TR gene sequences so that V and J genes could be assigned. A later analysis assigned CDR3 sequences and most-parsimonious VDJ recombination scenarios with the TCRdist pipeline. In a later analysis, every TCR beta chain was defined by the combination of its CDR3 amino acid sequence and its V-gene family, and reads without a unique V-gene family were dropped. In a later analysis, some 600 highly shared, low-generation-probability nucleotide sequences were removed to address suspected cross-contamination and a sequencing artifact. In a later analysis, a clonal expansion index was calculated for each public chain from normalized within-repertoire ranks of inferred template counts. In a later analysis, generation probabilities were computed using a VDJ recombination model fitted to out-of-frame rearrangements, and the results were checked against IGoR. In a later analysis, hypergeometric tests were used to score TCR-TCR, TCR-HLA and TCR-CMV co-occurrence, with a repertoire-size bias correction applied to TCR pairs. False discovery rates were estimated in a later analysis by permuting HLA or CMV assignments 20 times. In a later analysis, co-occurring TCRs were grouped using DBSCAN, and TCRdist sequence similarity was added for clustering within HLA-allele-positive subsets. Co-occurrence clustering excluded repertoires with fewer than 30,000 or more than 120,000 public chains, plus five with anomalous nucleotide sharing. TCRdb obtained this table from immuneACCESS and retained in-frame rearrangements with V and J assigned. These tables miss some clones; where compared with another copy, unresolved V genes account for less than half of the shortfall, and the remainder is unexplained. From that table come the V and J calls and clone size; the DNA was used to work out D and trimming. The sample table shows some 200,000 clones, and 80% to 85% are seen once. The top ten clonotypes cover 2% to 2.5% of the sample.

Regarding this clone: It lacks a known antigen. No much larger clone exists at a distance of one base, and base qualities are not known.

In the germline V gene, CDR1 corresponds to LGHNA and CDR2 to YSLEER. V and J are truncated by 0 bases and 4 bases respectively, leaving an intervening sequence of 15 bases. The CDR3 runs 16 amino acids, cysteine and phenylalanine included. Only the CDR3 part of the read is kept: 48 bases, read in frame from the first base. The TCR originated in a woman aged 30 to 39 in good health and CMV-seronegative. Sequenced input: PBMCs. The chain uses TRBV4-3 and TRBJ1-1; there is no confident call for the D gene. The CDR3 protein: CASSQDLWGGSTEAFF. The nucleotide sequence is given as TGCGCCAGCAGCCAAGATTTGTGGGGAGGGAGCACTGAAGCTTTCTTT.